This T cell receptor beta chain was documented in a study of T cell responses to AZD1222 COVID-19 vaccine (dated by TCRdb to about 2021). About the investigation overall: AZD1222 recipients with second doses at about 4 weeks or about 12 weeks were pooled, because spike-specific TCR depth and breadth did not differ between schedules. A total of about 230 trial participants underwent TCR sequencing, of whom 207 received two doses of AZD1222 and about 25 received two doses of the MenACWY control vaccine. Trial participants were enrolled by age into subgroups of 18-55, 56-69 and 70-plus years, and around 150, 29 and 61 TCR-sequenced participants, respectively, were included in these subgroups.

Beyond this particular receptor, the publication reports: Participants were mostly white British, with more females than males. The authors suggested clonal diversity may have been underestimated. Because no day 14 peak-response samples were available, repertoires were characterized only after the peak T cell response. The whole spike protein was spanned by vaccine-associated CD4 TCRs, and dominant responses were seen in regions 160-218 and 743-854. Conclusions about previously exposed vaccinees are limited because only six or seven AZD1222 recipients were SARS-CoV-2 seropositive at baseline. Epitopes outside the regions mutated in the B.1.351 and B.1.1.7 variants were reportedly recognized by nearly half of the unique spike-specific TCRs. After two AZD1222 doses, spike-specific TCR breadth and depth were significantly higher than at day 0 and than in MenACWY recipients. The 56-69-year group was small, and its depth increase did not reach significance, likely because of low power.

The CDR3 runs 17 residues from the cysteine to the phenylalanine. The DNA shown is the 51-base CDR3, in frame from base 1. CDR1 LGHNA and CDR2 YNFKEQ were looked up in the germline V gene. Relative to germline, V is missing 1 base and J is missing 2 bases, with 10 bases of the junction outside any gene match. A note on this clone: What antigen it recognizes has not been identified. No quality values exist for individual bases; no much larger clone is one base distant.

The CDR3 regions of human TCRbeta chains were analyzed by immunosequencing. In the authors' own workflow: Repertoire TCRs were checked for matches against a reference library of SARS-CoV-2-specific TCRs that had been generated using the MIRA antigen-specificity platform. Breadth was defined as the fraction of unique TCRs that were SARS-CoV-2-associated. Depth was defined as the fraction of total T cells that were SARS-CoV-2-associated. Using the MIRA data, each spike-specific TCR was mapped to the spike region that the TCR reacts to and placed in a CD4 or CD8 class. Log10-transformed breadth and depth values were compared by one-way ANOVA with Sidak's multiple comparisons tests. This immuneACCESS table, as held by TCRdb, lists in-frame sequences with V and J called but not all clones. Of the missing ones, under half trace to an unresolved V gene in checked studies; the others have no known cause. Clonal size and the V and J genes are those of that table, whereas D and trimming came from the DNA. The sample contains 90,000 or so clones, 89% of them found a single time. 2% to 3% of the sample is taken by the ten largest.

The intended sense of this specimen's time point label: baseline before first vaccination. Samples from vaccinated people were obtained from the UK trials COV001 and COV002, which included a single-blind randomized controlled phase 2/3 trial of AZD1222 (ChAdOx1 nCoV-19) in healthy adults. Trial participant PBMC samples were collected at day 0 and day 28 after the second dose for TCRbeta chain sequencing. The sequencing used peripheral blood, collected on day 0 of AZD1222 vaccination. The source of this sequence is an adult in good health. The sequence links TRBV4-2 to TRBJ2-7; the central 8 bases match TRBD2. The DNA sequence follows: TGTGCCAGCAGCCAAGTTTACGGGAGGGCCGGGACCTACGAGCAGTACTTC. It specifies CASSQVYGRAGTYEQYF.